These 28 T cell receptor beta chains were all obtained from the same sample, sequenced in a study of T-cell memory formation after mild COVID-19. TCRdb re-called the 5' RACE reads with MiXCR, one entry per CDR3 protein. The table shows under 300,000 distinct CDR3 sequences, with roughly 8.2% occurring only once. Sequenced material: PBMCs or a T cell subset sorted from them (not recorded which). These receptor sequences come from a man between 18 and 35 years old who had mild COVID-19 (a few samples of this study predate the infection). Cell type and time point are not known.

Only a few counts were recorded for this clonotype. DNA for the CDR3: TGCAGTGATGCAGACTACGAGCAGTACGTC. It translates to CSDADYEQYV. This chain connects TRBV20-1 to TRBJ2-7, with D unclear. From germline, CDR1 is DFQATT and CDR2 SNEGSKA (reference sequence). CDR3 length equals 10 residues. V lost 7 bases, J lost 3 bases, and 7 bases lay in between.

J is TRBJ2-7 and V is TRBV6-1; 10 positions agree with TRBD1. With 6 bases clipped from V and 5 bases from J, the junction kept 10 bases outside the gene matches. The length of the CDR3 is 15 residues. In germline, CDR1 is MNHNS, CDR2 SASEGT. Here the CDR3 reads CASSRDRGGSNEQYV. The CDR3 DNA reads as TGTGCCAGCAGCCGGGACAGGGGAGGAAGTAACGAGCAGTACGTC.

This clonotype appeared many times. This sequence joins TRBV6-5 and TRBJ2-5; maybe TRBD1 (5 bases). This CDR3 has 13 residues. Germline CDR1 reads MNHEY; CDR2 reads SVGAGI. V was clipped by 6 bases and J by 5 bases, with 13 bases between them. This chain's CDR3 is CASRLGPGETQYF. The CDR3 nucleotides read TGTGCCAGCAGGCTCGGGCCAGGGGAGACCCAGTACTTC.

This clonotype was picked up a small number of times. V gene TRBV11-2 combines with J gene TRBJ2-5; TRBD1 might be the D (6 bases). The V gene lost 0 bases and the J gene lost 5 bases, with 13 bases spanning the gap. This CDR3 is 15 amino acids long. Germline CDR1 is SGHAT and CDR2 is FQNNGV. CDR3 coding DNA: TGTGCCAGCAGCTTAGAACGGCAGGGGCTGGAGACCCAGTACTTC. Translating it yields CASSLERQGLETQYF.

The sample holds a few counts of this clonotype. The chain carries TRBV5-1 and TRBJ2-1; D unclear. The V end was cut by 3 bases, the J end by 6 bases, with 13 bases between. Germline CDR1 and CDR2: SGHRS and YFSETQ. The length of the CDR3 is 14 residues. The CDR3 loop is CASSSFLISNEQFF. The CDR3, as DNA: TGCGCCAGCAGCTCCTTCCTCATTTCCAATGAGCAGTTCTTC.

This clonotype was observed at least ten times. This sequence joins TRBV3-1 and TRBJ2-1, with D unclear. The germline V gene encodes CDR1 LGHDT and CDR2 YNNKEL (reference sequence). The CDR3 spans 11 residues. The V and J ends lost 1 base and 8 bases respectively, with 3 bases between them. The CDR3, as DNA: TGTGCCAGCAGCCAAGCTTATGAGCAGTTCTTC. It encodes CASSQAYEQFF.

The genes are TRBV29-1 and TRBJ2-3, with D perhaps matching TRBD1 or TRBD2 (6 bases each). Trimming shortened V by 8 bases and J by 3 bases, and 15 bases separated the two germline ends. The CDR3 is 13 residues long. From germline, CDR1 is SQVTM and CDR2 ANQGSEA. This chain's CDR3 is CSSRRGATDTQYF. In nucleotides, the CDR3 is TGCAGCTCCAGAAGGGGGGCGACAGATACGCAGTATTTT.

This clonotype was seen a few times. V and J are TRBV25-1 and TRBJ2-4; D call uncertain. Germline V gene sequence: CDR1 MGHDK, CDR2 SYGVNS. The ends were cut back, 0 bases at V and 10 bases at J, with 13 bases in the middle. CDR3 size: 14 residues. The CDR3 DNA reads as TGTGCCAGCAGTGAATATAAAGCGTTCTCTATTCAGTACTTC. Its translation: CASSEYKAFSIQYF.

The chain combines TRBV27 with TRBJ1-6; maybe TRBD1 (5 bases). From germline, CDR1 is MNHEY and CDR2 SMNVEV (reference sequence). The CDR3 totals 14 residues. The ends were cut back, 2 bases at V and 10 bases at J, with 12 bases in the middle. CDR3 protein: CASSLTGLDSPLHF. The CDR3 DNA reads TGTGCCAGCAGTTTAACAGGATTGGACTCACCCCTCCACTTT.

This clonotype was seen at least ten times. The gene calls are TRBV5-6 and TRBJ1-5, with 7 bases matching TRBD1. The length of the CDR3 is 15 residues. V lost 4 bases to trimming and J lost 4 bases; unmatched junction nucleotides: 8. CDR1 is SGHDT, CDR2 YYEEEE, per germline. CDR3 DNA: TGTGCCAGCAGCCCGGAACGACAGGGAAATCAGCCCCAGCATTTT. Translation gives CASSPERQGNQPQHF. Full variable domain (rest looked up from reference TRBV5-6 and TRBJ1-5): DAGVTQSPTHLIKTRGQQVTLRCSPKSGHDTVSWYQQALGQGPQFIFQYYEEEERQRGNFPDRFSGHQFPNYSSELNVNALLLGDSALYLCASSPERQGNQPQHFGDGTRLSIL.

A few counts support this clonotype. The rearrangement uses TRBV7-6 and TRBJ2-1, with 7 bases lining up with TRBD1. This CDR3 has 16 amino acids. The V gene end was trimmed by 5 bases and the J gene end by 2 bases; junction bases not matched to a gene: 9. Germline loops: CDR1 SGHVS, CDR2 FNYEAQ. The CDR3 protein is CASSQPGTEAYNEQFF. The CDR3 bases are TGTGCCAGCAGCCAACCAGGGACAGAGGCCTACAATGAGCAGTTCTTC.

This clonotype came up many times. This chain uses TRBV6-5 with TRBJ1-5, with D possibly being TRBD1 (5 bases). The V gene's germline CDR1 is MNHEY and CDR2 SVGAGI. V was trimmed by 2 bases and J by 7 bases, leaving 9 bases between them. The CDR3 consists of 13 residues. CDR3 amino acids: CASSYGGRQPQHF. The CDR3 DNA is TGTGCCAGCAGTTACGGGGGTAGGCAGCCCCAGCATTTT.

This clonotype was counted a few times. V is TRBV25-1 and J is TRBJ1-3; 9 bases map to TRBD1. This CDR3 contains 13 residues. Germline CDR1 MGHDK, CDR2 SYGVNS. V shed 4 bases, J shed 9 bases, and the junction held 4 bases outside the gene matches. CDR3 DNA sequence: TGTGCCAGCAGTGCGGGACAGGGAGTCACCATATATTTT. Its translation is CASSAGQGVTIYF.

The chain combines TRBV10-3 with TRBJ2-7; 9 bases agree with TRBD1. After removal of 6 bases from V and 7 bases from J, the junction contained 7 bases not matched to a gene. The germline V gene encodes CDR1 ENHRY and CDR2 SYGVKD. This CDR3 is built from 13 residues. The CDR3 sequence is CAISPGQGAEQYV. DNA for the CDR3: TGTGCCATCAGCCCGGGACAGGGTGCGGAGCAGTACGTC.

Remarks on this clonotype: The conserved phenylalanine or tryptophan is not found at the CDR3 terminus, so this likely reflects a read error. Because the CDR3's place on the DNA is in doubt, the DNA is left out and the CDR3 is given as listed by TCRdb. V and J are TRBV20-1 and TRBJ1-2. With termini counted, the CDR3 has 9 amino acids. The germline V gene has CDR1 DFQATT and CDR2 SNEGSKA (reference sequence). The CDR3 loop reads CSALTPHTL.

This clonotype came up a few times. The chain is built from TRBV6-5 and TRBJ2-1; 9 bases match TRBD2. Germline CDR1 MNHEY, CDR2 SVGAGI. This CDR3 region has 17 residues. The ends lost 7 bases at V and 0 bases at J; junction bases unmatched: 10. CDR3 coding DNA: TGTGCCAGCAAGTTGCTAGCGGGGACCCTCTCCTACAATGAGCAGTTCTTC. Translation gives CASKLLAGTLSYNEQFF.

This clonotype was detected only a few times. The rearrangement uses TRBV4-1 and TRBJ1-2, with 8 bases fitting TRBD1. Germline CDR1 is MGHRA and CDR2 is YSYEKL. The V segment lost 6 bases and the J segment 1 base; nucleotides outside the gene matches: 7. This CDR3 is 15 amino acids long. The CDR3 here is CASSRATGDNYGYTF. CDR3 nucleotide sequence: TGCGCCAGCAGTAGGGCGACAGGGGATAACTATGGCTACACCTTC.

The V gene is TRBV6-1, the J gene TRBJ2-2; TRBD1 is a possible D gene (5 bases). The CDR3 is 15 residues long. V was shortened by 2 bases and J by 7 bases, with 14 bases between the two germline ends. Germline values: CDR1 MNHNS, CDR2 SASEGT. The CDR3 protein is CASSEMGQGGGELFF. The DNA of the CDR3 is TGTGCCAGCAGTGAAATGGGGCAGGGCGGCGGGGAGCTGTTTTTT.

The chain carries TRBV6-5 and TRBJ2-5; 8 bases line up with TRBD1. Trimming took 2 bases from V and 6 from J; bases not matched to a gene: 2. The germline V gene encodes CDR1 MNHEY and CDR2 SVGAGI. The CDR3 consists of 13 residues. CDR3 residues: CASSYGQGKTQYF. In DNA, the CDR3 is TGTGCCAGCAGTTACGGACAGGGCAAGACCCAGTACTTC.

This clonotype was picked up a small number of times. This chain uses TRBV19 with TRBJ2-1; TRBD1 aligns across 9 bases. The V gene end was trimmed by 6 bases and the J gene end by 9 bases; junction bases not matched to a gene: 12. Germline lookup yields CDR1 LNHDA and CDR2 SQIVND (reference sequence). There are 15 residues in the CDR3. The DNA of the CDR3 is TGTGCCAGTAGCGCCCGGGACAGGGTGTTTATTGAGCAGTTCTTC. Residues: CASSARDRVFIEQFF.

This clonotype showed up just a few times. The genes are TRBV7-3 and TRBJ2-6; TRBD1 matches at 7 bases. After removal of 2 bases from V and 1 base from J, the junction contained 2 bases not matched to a gene. The germline V gene encodes CDR1 SGHTA and CDR2 FQGTGA. The length of the CDR3 is 16 residues. CDR3 DNA: TGTGCCAGCAGCTTACAGGGGGTGTCTGGGGCCAACGTCCTGACTTTC. Its protein product is CASSLQGVSGANVLTF.

There are a few counts of this clonotype. V usage is TRBV20-1 and J usage is TRBJ1-5, with no clear D. The CDR3 runs 11 residues. Germline V lookup: CDR1 DFQATT, CDR2 SNEGSKA (reference sequence). The CDR3 DNA reads TGCAGCGTGGGGTCGAATCAGCCCCAGCATTTT. Protein: CSVGSNQPQHF.

This clonotype was recorded a few times. This rearrangement joins TRBV7-9 to TRBJ1-1; D not certain. Germline V gives CDR1 SEHNR, CDR2 FQNEAQ (reference sequence). Trimming pared 5 bases from V and 3 bases from J, leaving 16 bases between. CDR3 size: 15 residues. The CDR3 region is CASSVSQAADTEAFF. Written as DNA, the CDR3 is TGTGCCAGCAGCGTTAGCCAGGCGGCGGACACTGAAGCTTTCTTT. The full variable domain, in which reference TRBV7-9 and TRBJ1-1 provide the parts outside the CDR3, is DTGVSQNPRHKITKRGQNVTFRCDPISEHNRLYWYRQTLGQGPEFLTYFQNEAQLEKSRLLSDRFSAERPKGSFSTLEIQRTEQGDSAMYLCASSVSQAADTEAFFGQGTRLTVV.

This clonotype was detected only a few times. The chain couples TRBV28 to TRBJ2-2; a possible D gene is TRBD2 (5 bases). The CDR3 is 12 amino acids. CDR1 is MDHEN, CDR2 SYDVKM, per germline. The V gene lost 7 bases and the J gene lost 4 bases, with 7 bases spanning the gap. For the CDR3, the DNA is TGTGCCAGCAAGGGAGTCACCGGGGAGCTGTTTTTT. This codes for CASKGVTGELFF.

This clonotype was counted between two and nine times. The chain has TRBV5-1 and TRBJ1-1; TRBD1 is a possible D gene (6 bases). V was pared by 6 bases and J by 0 bases, with 12 bases between. The CDR3 has 14 residues. Germline loops: CDR1 SGHRS, CDR2 YFSETQ. The CDR3: CASTQGHLNTEAFF. Here the CDR3 DNA reads TGCGCCAGCACTCAGGGACACCTGAACACTGAAGCTTTCTTT.

In this sample, this clonotype is medium-sized (0.01 to 0.1%). V gene TRBV4-2 combines with J gene TRBJ2-3; TRBD2 matches 12 bases. The CDR3 is 16 amino acids. Germline CDR1 and CDR2: LGHNA and YNFKEQ. J gave up 3 bases and V 1 base, and 2 bases lay outside the gene matches. The CDR3 here is CASSQALAGGTDTQYF. CDR3 bases: TGTGCCAGCAGCCAAGCACTAGCGGGGGGTACAGATACGCAGTATTTT.

In the case of this clonotype: A junction boundary mismatches the germline segment, possibly from a read error. Here the CDR3 reads CASSINSQATQYF. In nucleotides, the CDR3 is TGTGCCAGTAGTATAAACAGTCAAGCGACCCAGTACTTC. The chain employs TRBV19 and TRBJ2-5; no clear D. Germline V gene sequence: CDR1 LNHDA, CDR2 SQIVND (reference sequence). The CDR3 sequence is 13 residues long. Complete variable domain (other parts from reference TRBV19 and TRBJ2-5): DGGITQSPKYLFRKEGQNVTLSCEQNLNHDAMYWYRQDPGQGLRLIYYSQIVNDFQKGDIAEGYSVSREKKESFPLTVTSAQKNPTAFYLCASSINSQATQYFGPGTRLLVL.

This chain connects TRBV5-1 to TRBJ2-7, with a tentative D call TRBD1 (6 bases). CDR1 is SGHRS, CDR2 YFSETQ, per germline. Trimming left V 0 bases short and J 6 bases short, with 10 bases between. This CDR3 is 13 amino acids long. The DNA of the CDR3 is TGCGCCAGCAGCTTGGCCGTCAGGGGCGAGCAGTACTTC. Its translation is CASSLAVRGEQYF.